This entry features one T cell receptor beta chain sequence. Its specificity is not known. The PCR contained 60 Vbeta and 13 Jbeta primers. Generated by immunoSEQ multiplex PCR, the TCRdb table keeps only in-frame clones and is missing some. The sample lists under 200,000 clones, about 13% occurring once. This entry comes from a study of cytomegalovirus exposure and HLA in healthy donors. The CDR3 has 15 amino acids. Germline-derived CDR1 and CDR2 are LGHNA and YSLEER. Trimming cost V 1 base and J 6 bases, with 15 bases left between them. Overall study findings and caveats: In vitro checks showed that a few CMV-associated chains really do target CMV antigens.

This chain joins TRBV4-3 and TRBJ1-1; D remains unclear. The receptor was isolated from a man between 50 and 59 years old in good health and CMV-seropositive. Input material: PBMCs. Here the CDR3 DNA reads TGCGCCAGCAGCCAAGGAGACCTGGGCCTCGCTGAAGCTTTCTTT. Amino acids: CASSQGDLGLAEAFF.